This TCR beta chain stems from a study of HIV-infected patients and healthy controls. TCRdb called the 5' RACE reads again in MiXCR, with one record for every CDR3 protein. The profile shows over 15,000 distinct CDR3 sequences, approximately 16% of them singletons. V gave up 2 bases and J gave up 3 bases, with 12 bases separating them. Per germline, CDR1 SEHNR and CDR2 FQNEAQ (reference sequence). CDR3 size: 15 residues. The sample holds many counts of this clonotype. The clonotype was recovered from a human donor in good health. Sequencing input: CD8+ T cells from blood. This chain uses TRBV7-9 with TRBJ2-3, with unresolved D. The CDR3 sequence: CASSLRQALTDTQYF. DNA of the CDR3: TGTGCCAGCAGCTTAAGGCAGGCCCTTACAGATACGCAGTATTTT.